This T cell receptor (beta chain) was documented in a study of blood T cell repertoires in COVID-19. Study background: COVID-19 samples collected from the United States, Italy and Spain covered acute and convalescent phases.

Source study methods: Estimates of nucleated cell counts were drawn from the amplification of reference gene primers. Sequencing used immunoSEQ multiplex PCR; TCRdb keeps in-frame clones, though not all of them. Clone size and V and J calls were adopted from that table, with D and trimming inferred from the DNA. The sample lists about 100,000 clones, about four fifths seen once, with 2% in the top ten. Looked up from germline, CDR1 is LGHDT and CDR2 is YNNKEL (reference sequence). The CDR3 is made up of 13 amino acids. V gave up 5 bases and J gave up 2 bases; unmatched junction bases: 0. This sequence was found in a man in his 70s with active or convalescent COVID-19. Specimen: peripheral blood. This sequence joins TRBV3-1 (or the pseudogene TRBV3-2) and TRBJ2-5; 9 positions match TRBD2. The CDR3 DNA follows: TGTGCCAGCAGCGGACTAGCGCAAGAGACCCAGTACTTC. This gives the protein CASSGLAQETQYF.